This T cell receptor beta chain originates from a study of shared clonotypes between healthy human individuals. The CDR3 spans 12 residues. Germline lookup yields CDR1 GTSNPN and CDR2 SVGIG (reference sequence). Healthy HIV-negative adults without recent acute infections or vaccinations served as donors. Several immunoSEQ 96-well plates shared each subset's DNA, each plate a replicate. Around 300 ng DNA, approximately 30,000 T cell genomes, went into unsorted PBMC replicate PCRs. Sequencing on ten immunoSEQ deep assay plates was performed for unsorted PBMC DNA. The table came from immunoSEQ multiplex PCR; TCRdb's copy has only in-frame clones and leaves some out. The sample holds about 460,000 clones, approximately 71% seen once.

The sequence was collected from a woman in her forties in good health. Some clones in this sample may be carry-over from other donors' samples. This chain links TRBV30 with TRBJ2-5, with D tentatively TRBD1 or TRBD2 (5 bases each). Source material: PBMCs. The CDR3 nucleotides read TGTGCGTTTGGGGGAGTGGGGGAGACCCAGTACTTC. Protein sequence: CAFGGVGETQYF.